One and the same sample provided the 15 T cell receptor beta chains below, sequenced in a study of blood T cell repertoires in COVID-19. TCRdb's table, derived via immunoSEQ multiplex PCR, lists solely in-frame clones and lacks some. The sample yields 120,000 or so clones, over 75% seen once. Material: peripheral blood. The receptors were sampled from a man older than 75 with active or convalescent COVID-19.

The chain combines TRBV7-2 with TRBJ2-2; D remains ambiguous. CDR1 and CDR2 (germline): SGHTA, FQGNSA. The V end lost 4 bases, the J end lost 6 bases, and 15 bases lay between the germline ends. The CDR3 contains 15 residues. CDR3 bases: TGTGCCAGCAGCTACGACCGGGTCCCCCCCGGGGAGCTGTTTTTT. It is translated as CASSYDRVPPGELFF.

The count of this clone is one. The V gene is TRBV28, the J gene TRBJ2-7; D might be TRBD2 (5 bases). This CDR3 contains 17 residues. Germline values: CDR1 MDHEN, CDR2 SYDVKM. The V end lost 4 bases, the J end lost 2 bases, and 21 bases lay between the germline ends. The CDR3 DNA reads as TGTGCCAGCAGTTCGTCGGGGAACAGCCGATCACCCTACGAGCAGTACTTC. Residues: CASSSSGNSRSPYEQYF.

The rearrangement links TRBV11-3 to TRBJ2-1; 7 bases fit TRBD2. Germline V gene lookup returns CDR1 SGHNT and CDR2 YENEEA. The V segment lost 0 bases and the J segment 8 bases; nucleotides outside the gene matches: 10. The CDR3 consists of 16 residues. CDR3 nucleotide sequence: TGTGCCAGCAGCTTAGATGGGAGGGAGGGCCAGGATGAGCAGTTCTTC. Protein: CASSLDGREGQDEQFF.

This rearrangement joins TRBV7-9 to TRBJ2-1, with 12 positions matching TRBD2. This CDR3 spans 18 amino acids. V was pared by 5 bases and J by 4 bases, with 12 bases of the junction left unmatched. CDR1 and CDR2 from the germline V gene are SEHNR and FQNEAQ (reference sequence). The CDR3 bases are TGTGCCAGCAGCCCAGGACTAGCGGGAATTGAAGTTTACAATGAGCAGTTCTTC. Its protein product is CASSPGLAGIEVYNEQFF.

The J gene is TRBJ2-3, the V gene TRBV7-3; 7 bases are shared with TRBD2. The CDR3 is made up of 15 amino acids. The germline V gene encodes CDR1 SGHTA and CDR2 FQGTGA. Trimming at V came to 5 bases and at J to 0 bases, leaving 5 bases not matched to a gene. CDR3 in amino acids: CASSTLAASTDTQYF. The CDR3 DNA sequence: TGTGCCAGCAGCACCCTAGCGGCTAGCACAGATACGCAGTATTTT.

This clone was picked up one time. This chain uses TRBV5-5 with TRBJ1-1; TRBD1 agrees at 8 bases. After removal of 4 bases from V and 12 bases from J, the junction contained 11 bases not matched to a gene. The CDR3 runs 13 residues. Germline values: CDR1 SGHKS, CDR2 YYEKEE (reference sequence). This chain's CDR3 is CASSPLGAGGTFF. The CDR3 coding sequence is TGTGCCAGCAGCCCCCTTGGGGCAGGGGGCACTTTCTTT.

This clone was detected a few times. One junction end does not reproduce the germline sequence, and a read error may be involved. The chain uses TRBV2 and TRBJ1-2; 9 nucleotides agree with TRBD1. Germline-derived CDR1 and CDR2 are SNHLY and FYNNEI. The CDR3 runs to 14 residues. CDR3 bases: TGTGCCAGCACTGAACAGGGGGCGGGCGTTGGCTACACCTTC. Translating gives CASTEQGAGVGYTF.

CDR3 nucleotides: TGTGCCAGCAGACGCGCGGGGGGTGCTAGCACAGATACGCAGTATTTT. Translated, it gives CASRRAGGASTDTQYF. The chain has TRBV3-1 (or the pseudogene TRBV3-2) and TRBJ2-3; 8 nucleotides line up with TRBD2. Per germline, CDR1 LGHDT and CDR2 YNNKEL (reference sequence). V was pared by 6 bases and J by 0 bases, with 8 bases of the junction left unmatched. The CDR3 loop spans 16 amino acids.

The gene calls are TRBV5-1 and TRBJ2-3; 10 bases match TRBD1. The CDR3 sequence is 16 residues long. After removal of 0 bases from V and 1 base from J, the junction contained 2 bases not matched to a gene. The germline CDR1 and CDR2 sequences are SGHRS and YFSETQ. The CDR3 DNA follows: TGCGCCAGCAGCTTGGATGGGACAGGGGGCACAGATACGCAGTATTTT. This translates into CASSLDGTGGTDTQYF.

In DNA form, the CDR3 reads TGTGCCAGCAGTGACGGACTACTCAGGAAAGCTGGCTACACCTTC. It is translated as CASSDGLLRKAGYTF. The rearrangement links TRBV2 to TRBJ1-2, with D unresolved. The V gene lost 3 bases and the J gene lost 7 bases, with 18 bases spanning the gap. This CDR3 has 15 amino acids. In germline, CDR1 is SNHLY, CDR2 FYNNEI. The whole variable domain, remainder taken from reference TRBV2 and TRBJ1-2, is EPEVTQTPSHQVTQMGQEVILRCVPISNHLYFYWYRQILGQKVEFLVSFYNNEISEKSEIFDDQFSVERPDGSNFTLKIRSTKLEDSAMYFCASSDGLLRKAGYTFGSGTRLTVV.

The chain links TRBV6-2 or TRBV6-3 to TRBJ2-1; D gene uncertain. The CDR3 spans 15 residues. Germline V gene lookup returns CDR1 MNHEY and CDR2 SVGEGT. Trimming pared 5 bases from V and 7 bases from J, leaving 18 bases between. Here the CDR3 reads CASSTWSLGGNEQFF. The CDR3 bases are TGTGCCAGCAGTACGTGGAGCCTGGGTGGGAATGAGCAGTTCTTC.

V gene TRBV3-1 (or the pseudogene TRBV3-2) combines with J gene TRBJ2-3; D may be TRBD2 (5 bases). The CDR3 covers 16 residues. Trimming pared 2 bases from V and 0 bases from J, leaving 12 bases between. CDR1 and CDR2 (germline): LGHDT, YNNKEL (reference sequence). The CDR3 sequence is CASSQQRFPSTDTQYF. The DNA of the CDR3 is TGTGCCAGCAGCCAACAGCGGTTCCCAAGCACAGATACGCAGTATTTT.

This chain connects TRBV7-2 to TRBJ2-5; possibly TRBD2 for D (5 bases). Looked up from germline, CDR1 is SGHTA and CDR2 is FQGNSA. The length of the CDR3 is 15 residues. Between the trimmed V and J ends, which lost 1 base and 4 bases, there was a span of 13 bases. The CDR3 DNA sequence: TGTGCCAGCAGCTTAGGGACTTTCATCAGAGAGACCCAGTACTTC. Translating gives CASSLGTFIRETQYF.

The chain employs TRBV7-2 and TRBJ2-3, with D maybe TRBD2 (5 bases). This CDR3 is built from 18 residues. Between the trimmed V and J ends, which lost 1 base and 2 bases, there was a span of 19 bases. The V gene's germline CDR1 is SGHTA and CDR2 FQGNSA. CDR3 loop: CASSLGWSGVGSTDTQYF. The CDR3 DNA follows: TGTGCCAGCAGCTTAGGATGGTCCGGGGTGGGGTCCACAGATACGCAGTATTTT.

The chain recombines TRBV27 with TRBJ2-7; TRBD2 aligns across 8 bases. CDR3 length: 15 amino acids. The trim removed 8 bases at V and 2 bases at J, leaving 11 bases unmatched. Germline V gene sequence: CDR1 MNHEY, CDR2 SMNVEV (reference sequence). CDR3 coding DNA: TGTGCCAGCGGGACTAGATGGGTAAACGCCTACGAGCAGTACTTC. Translating gives CASGTRWVNAYEQYF.